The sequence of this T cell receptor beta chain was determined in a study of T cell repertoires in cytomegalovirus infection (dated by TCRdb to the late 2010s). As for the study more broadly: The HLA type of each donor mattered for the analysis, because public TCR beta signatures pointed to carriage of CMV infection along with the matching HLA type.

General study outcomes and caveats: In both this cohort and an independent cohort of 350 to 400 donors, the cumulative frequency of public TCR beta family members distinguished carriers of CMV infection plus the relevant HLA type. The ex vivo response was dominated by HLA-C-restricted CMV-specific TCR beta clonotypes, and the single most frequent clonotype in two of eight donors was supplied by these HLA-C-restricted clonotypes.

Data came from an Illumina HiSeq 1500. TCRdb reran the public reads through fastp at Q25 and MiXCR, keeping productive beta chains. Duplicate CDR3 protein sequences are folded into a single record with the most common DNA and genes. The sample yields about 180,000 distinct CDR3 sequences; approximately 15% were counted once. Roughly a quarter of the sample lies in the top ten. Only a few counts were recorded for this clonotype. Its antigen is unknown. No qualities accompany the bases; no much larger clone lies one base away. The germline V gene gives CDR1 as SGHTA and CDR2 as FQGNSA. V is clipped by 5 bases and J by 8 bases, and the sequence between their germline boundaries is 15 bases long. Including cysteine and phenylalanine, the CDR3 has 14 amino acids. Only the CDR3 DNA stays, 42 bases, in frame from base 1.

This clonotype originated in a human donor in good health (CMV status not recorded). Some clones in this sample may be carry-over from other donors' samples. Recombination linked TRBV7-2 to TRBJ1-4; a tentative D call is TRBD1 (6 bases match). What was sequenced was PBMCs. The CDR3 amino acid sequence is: CASSLGGLGEKLFF. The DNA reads TGTGCCAGCAGCCTGGGGGGGCTCGGGGAAAAACTGTTTTTT.